The entry below gives a single T cell receptor beta chain sequence along with its context. This sample is drawn from a study of blood T cell repertoires in COVID-19. Study information: Both acute and convalescent COVID-19 samples were obtained from the United States, Italy and Spain.

The CDR3 covers 13 residues. The germline gives CDR1 MNHEY, CDR2 SVGAGI. Trimming took 2 bases from V and 5 from J, leaving 9 bases between them. Authors' analysis steps: Amplification of reference gene primers provided the estimated nucleated cell counts. The data were produced by immunoSEQ multiplex PCR, yet TCRdb's version contains in-frame clones alone and is incomplete. Clone size and the V and J calls come from that table; the DNA yielded D and trimming. This sample has about 89,000 clones, with 72% found just once. This sequence originates from a woman older than 75 with acute or convalescent COVID-19. The gene calls are TRBV6-5 and TRBJ2-5, with D possibly being TRBD1 (5 bases). Sequencing input: peripheral blood. The CDR3 here is CASSYKGMETQYF. The CDR3 DNA reads as TGTGCCAGCAGTTACAAGGGGATGGAGACCCAGTACTTC.